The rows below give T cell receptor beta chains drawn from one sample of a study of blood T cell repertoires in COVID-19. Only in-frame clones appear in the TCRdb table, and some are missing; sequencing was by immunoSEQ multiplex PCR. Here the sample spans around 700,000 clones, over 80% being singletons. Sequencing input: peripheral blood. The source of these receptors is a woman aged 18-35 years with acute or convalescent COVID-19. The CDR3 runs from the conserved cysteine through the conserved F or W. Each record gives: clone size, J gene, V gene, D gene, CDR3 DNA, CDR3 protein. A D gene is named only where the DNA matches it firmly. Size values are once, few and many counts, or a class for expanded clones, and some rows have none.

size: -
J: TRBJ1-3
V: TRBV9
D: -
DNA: TGTGCCAGCAGCGTTGGCGGTGGAAACACCATATATTTT
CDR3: CASSVGGGNTIYF

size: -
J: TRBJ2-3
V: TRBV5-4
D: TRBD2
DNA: TGTGCCAGCAGCTTGGCCGTTGGGAGGGGACGACTCACAGATACGCAGTATTTT
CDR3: CASSLAVGRGRLTDTQYF

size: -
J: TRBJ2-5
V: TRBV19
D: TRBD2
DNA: TGTGCCAGTAGTATGCTAGCGGGGGGCTGGGAGACCCAGTACTTC
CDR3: CASSMLAGGWETQYF

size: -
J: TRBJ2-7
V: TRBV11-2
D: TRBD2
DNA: TGTGCCAGCAGCATGAGCGGGGGGGGCTACGAGCAGTACTTC
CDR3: CASSMSGGGYEQYF

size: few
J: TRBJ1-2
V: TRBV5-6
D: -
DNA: TGTGCCAGCAGCCGAGGGAGAGGAAATGGCTACACCTTC
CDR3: CASSRGRGNGYTF

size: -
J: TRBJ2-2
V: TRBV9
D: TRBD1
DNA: TGTGCCAGCAGCGTAGAGGGGGCGGGCACCGGGGAGCTGTTTTTT
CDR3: CASSVEGAGTGELFF

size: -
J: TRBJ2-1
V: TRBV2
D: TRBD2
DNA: TGTGCCACTCCTGGGACTAGCGGGGGGAACTACAATGAGCAGTTCTTC
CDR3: CATPGTSGGNYNEQFF

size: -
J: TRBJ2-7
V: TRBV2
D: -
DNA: TGTGCCAGCAGTGAATATTACGAGCAGTACTTC
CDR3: CASSEYYEQYF

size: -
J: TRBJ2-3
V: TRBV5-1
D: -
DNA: TGCGCCAGCAGCTTGGAGCAGGGGGGCCCAGATACGCAGTATTTT
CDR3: CASSLEQGGPDTQYF

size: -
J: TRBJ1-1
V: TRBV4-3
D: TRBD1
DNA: TGCGCCAGCCGCCTTGACAGGGGGCGCGACACTGAAGCTTTCTTT
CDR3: CASRLDRGRDTEAFF

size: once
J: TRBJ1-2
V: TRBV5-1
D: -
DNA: TGCGCCAGCAGCTTGGTCGGTATTGCGGTGAGCCAGGGGAACTATGGCTACACCTTC
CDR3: CASSLVGIAVSQGNYGYTF

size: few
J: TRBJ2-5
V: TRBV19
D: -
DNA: TGTGCCAGTACCCCAACGGGGGGGACAGGGAGAGGACAAGAGACCCAGTACTTC
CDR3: CASTPTGGTGRGQETQYF

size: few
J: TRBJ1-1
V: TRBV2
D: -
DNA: TGTGCCAGCAGTGACCAGGGGCAGGTTACTGAAGCTTTCTTT
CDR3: CASSDQGQVTEAFF

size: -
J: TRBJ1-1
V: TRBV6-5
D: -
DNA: TGTGCCAGCAGTTACTCGTCAGGGCAAGAGGCTTTCTTT
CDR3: CASSYSSGQEAFF

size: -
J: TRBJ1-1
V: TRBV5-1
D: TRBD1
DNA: TGCGCCAGCAGCTTTCAGGGGGTAGGAATGGAAGCTTTCTTT
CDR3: CASSFQGVGMEAFF

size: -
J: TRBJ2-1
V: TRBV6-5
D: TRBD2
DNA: TGTGCCAGCACCCCTGGGGGGGTAAATTACAATGAGCAGTTCTTC
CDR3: CASTPGGVNYNEQFF

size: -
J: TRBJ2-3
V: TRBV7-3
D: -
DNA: TGTGCCAGCAGCTGGCAGGGGCTCACAGATACGCAGTATTTT
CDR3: CASSWQGLTDTQYF

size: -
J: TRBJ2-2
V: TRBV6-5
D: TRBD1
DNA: TGTGCCAGCACCGCGGGACAGGGAACCGGGGAGCTGTTTTTT
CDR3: CASTAGQGTGELFF

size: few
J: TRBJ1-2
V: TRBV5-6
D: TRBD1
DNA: TGTGCCAGCAGCTTAGGACAGGCTAACTATGGCTACACCTTC
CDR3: CASSLGQANYGYTF

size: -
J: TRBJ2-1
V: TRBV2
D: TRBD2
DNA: TGTGCCAGCACCGGCGGGGGGGCGAATGAGCAGTTCTTC
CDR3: CASTGGGANEQFF

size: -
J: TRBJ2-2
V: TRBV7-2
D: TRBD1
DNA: TGTGCCAGCAGCTCCCGCCGACTGGACAGGGGGACCGGGGAGCTGTTTTTT
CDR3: CASSSRRLDRGTGELFF

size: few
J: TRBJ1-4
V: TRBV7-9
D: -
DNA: TGTGCCAGCAGCGACAGCACTAATGAAAAACTGTTTTTT
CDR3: CASSDSTNEKLFF

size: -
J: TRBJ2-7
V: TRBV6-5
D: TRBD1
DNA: TGTGCCAGCAGTTGGACAGGAAGGGAAGACGAGCAGTACTTC
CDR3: CASSWTGREDEQYF

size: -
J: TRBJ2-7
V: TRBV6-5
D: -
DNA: TGTGCCAGCAGTTACCGGGGGTTTCAATCCTACGAGCAGTACTTC
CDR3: CASSYRGFQSYEQYF

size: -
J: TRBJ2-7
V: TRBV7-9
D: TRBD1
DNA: TGTGCCAGCAGCACCTATGGGACAGCCTACGAGCAGTACTTC
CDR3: CASSTYGTAYEQYF

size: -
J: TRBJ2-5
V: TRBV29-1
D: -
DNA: TGCAGCGCCCAAAAGGCACAGGAGACCCAGTACTTC
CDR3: CSAQKAQETQYF

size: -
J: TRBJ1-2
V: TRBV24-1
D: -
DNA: TGTGCCACCAGTTCTAATGCGGGGGGAGGCTACACCTTC
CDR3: CATSSNAGGGYTF

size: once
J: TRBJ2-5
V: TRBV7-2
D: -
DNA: TGTGCCAGCAGCTTAGTAGCGACTAGTTGGGAGACCCAGTACTTC
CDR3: CASSLVATSWETQYF

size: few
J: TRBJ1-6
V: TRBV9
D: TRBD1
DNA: TGTGCCAGCAGCCCCCGACAGGGAGGACCCCTCCACTTT
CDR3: CASSPRQGGPLHF

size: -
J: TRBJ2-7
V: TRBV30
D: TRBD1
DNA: TGTGCCTGGGCAAGACTCGGGACAGGGTTAAGCGAGCAGTACTTC
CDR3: CAWARLGTGLSEQYF

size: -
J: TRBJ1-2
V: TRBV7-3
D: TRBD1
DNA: TGTGCCAGCAGCCGTGGGACAGGGGTTGAAGGCTACACCTTC
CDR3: CASSRGTGVEGYTF

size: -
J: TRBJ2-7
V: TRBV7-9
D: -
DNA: TGTGCCAGCAGCCGACGGACGGACAACTACGAGCAGTACTTC
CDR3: CASSRRTDNYEQYF

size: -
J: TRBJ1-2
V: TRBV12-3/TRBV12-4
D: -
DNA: TGTGCCTCCGCCGGGGGAGATGGCTACACCTTC
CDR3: CASAGGDGYTF

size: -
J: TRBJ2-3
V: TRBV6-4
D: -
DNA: TGTGCCAGCAGTGATCGAGTCACAGATACGCAGTATTTT
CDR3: CASSDRVTDTQYF

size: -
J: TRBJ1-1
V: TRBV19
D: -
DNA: TGTGCCAGTAGTATCGGGTCGTCAGGGCCAGCTTTCTTT
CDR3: CASSIGSSGPAFF

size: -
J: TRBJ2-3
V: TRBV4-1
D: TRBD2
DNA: TGCGCCAGCAGCTCTACTAGCGGATCTTCAGGAGATACGCAGTATTTT
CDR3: CASSSTSGSSGDTQYF

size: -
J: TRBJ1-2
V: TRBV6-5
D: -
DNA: TGTGCCAGCAGCGGTAGAGCTAACTATGGCTACACCTTC
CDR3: CASSGRANYGYTF

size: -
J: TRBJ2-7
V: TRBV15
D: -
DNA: TGTGCCACCACCCACCGGACGACAGGCTCCTACGAGCAGTACTTC
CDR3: CATTHRTTGSYEQYF

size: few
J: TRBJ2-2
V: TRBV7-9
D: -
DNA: TGTGCCAGCAGCTTAGCGCCGGGATACGGGGAGCTGTTTTTT
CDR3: CASSLAPGYGELFF

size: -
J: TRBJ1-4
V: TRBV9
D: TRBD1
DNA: TGTGCCAGCAGCGTAGGGGAGACAGGGAGTAATGAAAAACTGTTTTTT
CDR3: CASSVGETGSNEKLFF